Reported below is one TCR beta chain. The sample comes from a study of blood T cell repertoires in COVID-19. Study in general: COVID-19 samples, acute and convalescent, were from the United States, Italy and Spain.

Study processing details: Reference gene primer amplification gave estimated nucleated cell counts. Data came from immunoSEQ multiplex PCR; TCRdb stores just in-frame clones and leaves some out. That table is the source of V, J and clone size, and D and trimming were worked out from the DNA. Of under 200,000 clones listed, approximately 80% were seen once; the top ten hold about 14%. Sequencing was performed on peripheral blood. This receptor was obtained from a woman in her sixties or seventies with COVID-19, enrolled during active disease.

CDR3 protein: CASSERGGDTEAFF. In nucleotides, the CDR3 is TGTGCCAGCAGTGAAAGAGGCGGGGACACTGAAGCTTTCTTT. J is TRBJ1-1 and V is TRBV6-1, with unresolved D. This CDR3 has 14 residues. Trimming cost V 2 bases and J 3 bases, with 10 bases left between them. Germline V gives CDR1 MNHNS, CDR2 SASEGT.